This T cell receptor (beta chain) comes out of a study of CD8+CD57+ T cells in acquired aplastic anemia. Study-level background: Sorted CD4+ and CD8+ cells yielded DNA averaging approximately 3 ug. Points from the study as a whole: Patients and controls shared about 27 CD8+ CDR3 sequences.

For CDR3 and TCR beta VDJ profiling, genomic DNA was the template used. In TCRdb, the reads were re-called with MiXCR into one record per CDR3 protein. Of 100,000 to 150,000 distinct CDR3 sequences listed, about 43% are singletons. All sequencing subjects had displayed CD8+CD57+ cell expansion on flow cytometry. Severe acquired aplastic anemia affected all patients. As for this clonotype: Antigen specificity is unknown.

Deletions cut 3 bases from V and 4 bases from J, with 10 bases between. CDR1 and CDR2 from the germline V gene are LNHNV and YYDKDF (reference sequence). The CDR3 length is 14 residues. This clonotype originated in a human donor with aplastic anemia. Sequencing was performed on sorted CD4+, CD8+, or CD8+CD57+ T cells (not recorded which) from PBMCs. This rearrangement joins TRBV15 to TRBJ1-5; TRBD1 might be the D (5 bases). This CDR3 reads CATSRGGPNQPQHF. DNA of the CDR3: TGTGCCACCAGCAGGGGGGGACCTAATCAGCCCCAGCATTTT.